A single sample is the source of the 7 T cell receptor beta chains below, sequenced in a study of blood T cell repertoires in COVID-19. Libraries were prepared by immunoSEQ multiplex PCR; TCRdb keeps only in-frame clonotypes and omits some of them. The sample contains a few hundred thousand clones, about 90% of which appear only once. The sequenced sample was PBMCs or T cells enriched from blood (not recorded which). Receptors were obtained from a human donor in a cohort exposed to, infected with or recovered from COVID-19 (not recorded which). The donor label of this sample is uncertain.

The V gene is TRBV30, the J gene TRBJ1-2, with 8 nucleotides matching TRBD1. The CDR3 covers 13 residues. V lost 5 bases to trimming and J lost 8 bases; unmatched junction nucleotides: 10. Looked up from germline, CDR1 is GTSNPN and CDR2 is SVGIG (reference sequence). CDR3 loop: CAWDLRQGKGYTF. CDR3 sequence (DNA): TGTGCCTGGGACCTGAGACAGGGGAAGGGCTACACCTTC.

The chain joins TRBV5-5 to TRBJ1-2; D is undetermined. The CDR3 is 14 residues long. Germline-derived CDR1 and CDR2 are SGHKS and YYEKEE (reference sequence). Trimming left V 1 base short and J 6 bases short, with 13 bases between. CDR3 bases: TGTGCCAGCAGCTTGAGCGGGTTAGCCGATGGCTACACCTTC. As protein: CASSLSGLADGYTF.

The V and J genes are TRBV7-2 and TRBJ2-2; 8 nucleotides align to TRBD2. Germline V gene sequence: CDR1 SGHTA, CDR2 FQGNSA. CDR3 length: 17 amino acids. Trimming at V came to 1 base and at J to 2 bases, leaving 6 bases not matched to a gene. CDR3 DNA sequence: TGTGCCAGCAGCTTAGGGCCAGCGGGGGTTAACACCGGGGAGCTGTTTTTT. Its translation is CASSLGPAGVNTGELFF. Full variable domain (remainder filled in from reference TRBV7-2 and TRBJ2-2): GAGVSQSPSNKVTEKGKDVELRCDPISGHTALYWYRQSLGQGLEFLIYFQGNSAPDKSGLPSDRFSAERTGGSVSTLTIQRTQQEDSAVYLCASSLGPAGVNTGELFFGEGSRLTVL.

V gene TRBV6-5 combines with J gene TRBJ2-5; the match to TRBD2 covers 11 bases. The CDR3 totals 15 residues. The trim removed 4 bases at V and 2 bases at J, leaving 3 bases unmatched. Germline assignment: CDR1 MNHEY and CDR2 SVGAGI. Here the CDR3 DNA reads TGTGCCAGCAGTTTTCGGACTAGCGGGCAAGAGACCCAGTACTTC. It is translated as CASSFRTSGQETQYF.

The V call is TRBV12-3 or TRBV12-4, the J call TRBJ1-1, with a possible D match to TRBD1 (5 bases). The CDR3 has 13 amino acids. Trimming stripped 7 bases from V and 4 bases from J, with 13 bases between. DNA of the CDR3: TGTGCCAGCACCAAACAGGAGACCACTGAAGCTTTCTTT. Protein: CASTKQETTEAFF.

This clone was seen just once. The chain recombines TRBV18 with TRBJ1-2; D gene unclear. V shed 2 bases and J shed 6 bases, with 7 bases lying between them. The CDR3 runs to 12 residues. Germline V gives CDR1 KGHSH, CDR2 LQKENI. The CDR3 nucleotides are TGTGCCAGCTCACCATCGAGGGATGGCTACACCTTC. This translates into CASSPSRDGYTF.

V is TRBV2 and J is TRBJ1-6; D may be TRBD1 (6 bases). V lost 3 bases, J lost 8 bases, and 8 bases lay in between. The CDR3 totals 13 residues. Per germline, CDR1 SNHLY and CDR2 FYNNEI. CDR3 DNA sequence: TGTGCCAGCAGTGAGGGGGCGTATTCACCCCTCCACTTT. Translating it yields CASSEGAYSPLHF.